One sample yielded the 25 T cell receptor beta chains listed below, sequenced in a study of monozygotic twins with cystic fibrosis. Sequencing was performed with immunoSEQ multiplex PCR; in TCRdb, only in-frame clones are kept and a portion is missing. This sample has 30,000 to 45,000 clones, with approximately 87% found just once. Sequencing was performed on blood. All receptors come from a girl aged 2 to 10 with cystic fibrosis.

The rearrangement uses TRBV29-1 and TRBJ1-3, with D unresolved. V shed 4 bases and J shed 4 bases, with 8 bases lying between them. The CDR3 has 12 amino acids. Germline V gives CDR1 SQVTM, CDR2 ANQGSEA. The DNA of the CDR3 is TGCAGCGTTGTCGGGATAGGAAACACCATATATTTT. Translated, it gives CSVVGIGNTIYF.

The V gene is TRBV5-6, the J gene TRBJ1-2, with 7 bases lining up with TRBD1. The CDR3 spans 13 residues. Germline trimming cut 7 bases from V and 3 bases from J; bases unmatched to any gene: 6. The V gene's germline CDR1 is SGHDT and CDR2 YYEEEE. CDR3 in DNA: TGTGCCAGCGTCCAGGGGGGATACTATGGCTACACCTTC. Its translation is CASVQGGYYGYTF.

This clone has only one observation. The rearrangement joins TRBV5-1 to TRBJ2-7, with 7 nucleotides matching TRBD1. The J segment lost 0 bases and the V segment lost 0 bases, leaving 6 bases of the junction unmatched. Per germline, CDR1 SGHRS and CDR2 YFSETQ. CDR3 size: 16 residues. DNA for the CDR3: TGCGCCAGCAGCTTGGGCTCGACAGGGAGCTCCTACGAGCAGTACTTC. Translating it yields CASSLGSTGSSYEQYF.

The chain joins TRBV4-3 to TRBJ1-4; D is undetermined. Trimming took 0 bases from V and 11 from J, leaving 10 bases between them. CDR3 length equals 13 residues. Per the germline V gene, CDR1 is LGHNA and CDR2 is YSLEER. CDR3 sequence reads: CASSQDRGWKLFF. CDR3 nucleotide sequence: TGCGCCAGCAGCCAAGATCGTGGGTGGAAACTGTTTTTT.

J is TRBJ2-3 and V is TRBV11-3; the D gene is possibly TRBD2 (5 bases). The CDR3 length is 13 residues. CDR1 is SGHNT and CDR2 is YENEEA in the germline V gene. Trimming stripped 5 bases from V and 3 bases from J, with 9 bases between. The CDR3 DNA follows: TGTGCCAGCAGCCCCCCGGGGACAGATACGCAGTATTTT. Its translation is CASSPPGTDTQYF.

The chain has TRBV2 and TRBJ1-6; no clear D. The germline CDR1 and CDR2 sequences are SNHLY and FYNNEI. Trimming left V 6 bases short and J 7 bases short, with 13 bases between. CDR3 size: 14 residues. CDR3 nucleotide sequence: TGTGCCAGCAGGGCAAGAGGAGTAAATTCACCCCTCCACTTT. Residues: CASRARGVNSPLHF.

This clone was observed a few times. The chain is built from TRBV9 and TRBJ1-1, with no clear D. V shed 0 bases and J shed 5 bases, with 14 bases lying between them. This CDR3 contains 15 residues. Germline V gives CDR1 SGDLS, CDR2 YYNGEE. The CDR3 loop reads CASSVGWGGKTEAFF. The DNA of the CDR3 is TGTGCCAGCAGCGTAGGGTGGGGAGGGAAGACTGAAGCTTTCTTT.

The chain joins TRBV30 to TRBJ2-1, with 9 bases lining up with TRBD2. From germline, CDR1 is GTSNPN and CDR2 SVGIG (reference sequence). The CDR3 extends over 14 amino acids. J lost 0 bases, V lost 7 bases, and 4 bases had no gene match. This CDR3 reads CASLAGSSYNEQFF. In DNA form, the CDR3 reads TGTGCCTCCCTAGCGGGGAGCTCCTACAATGAGCAGTTCTTC.

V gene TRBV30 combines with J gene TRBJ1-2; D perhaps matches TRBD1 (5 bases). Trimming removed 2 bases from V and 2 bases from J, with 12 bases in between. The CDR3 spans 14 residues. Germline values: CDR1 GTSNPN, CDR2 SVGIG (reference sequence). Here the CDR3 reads CAWSKARENYGYTF. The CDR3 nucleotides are TGTGCCTGGAGTAAGGCCAGGGAAAACTATGGCTACACCTTC. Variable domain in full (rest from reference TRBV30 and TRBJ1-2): SQTIHQWPATLVQPVGSPLSLECTVEGTSNPNLYWYRQAAGRGLQLLFYSVGIGQISSEVPQNLSASRPQDRQFILSSKKLLLSDSGFYLCAWSKARENYGYTFGSGTRLTVV.

The CDR3 loop is CASSPSGGFSYNEQFF. CDR3 coding DNA: TGTGCCAGCAGCCCCTCAGGTGGTTTCTCCTACAATGAGCAGTTCTTC. The gene calls are TRBV7-9 and TRBJ2-1; no definite D call. V lost 5 bases, J lost 0 bases, and 14 bases lay in between. The CDR3 totals 16 residues. Germline V gene lookup returns CDR1 SEHNR and CDR2 FQNEAQ (reference sequence).

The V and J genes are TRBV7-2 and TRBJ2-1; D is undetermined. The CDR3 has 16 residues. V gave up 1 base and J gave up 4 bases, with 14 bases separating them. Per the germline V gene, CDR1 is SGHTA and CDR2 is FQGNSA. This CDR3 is CASSLDLLTGYNEQFF. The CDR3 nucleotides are TGTGCCAGCAGCTTAGACCTACTAACCGGATACAATGAGCAGTTCTTC.

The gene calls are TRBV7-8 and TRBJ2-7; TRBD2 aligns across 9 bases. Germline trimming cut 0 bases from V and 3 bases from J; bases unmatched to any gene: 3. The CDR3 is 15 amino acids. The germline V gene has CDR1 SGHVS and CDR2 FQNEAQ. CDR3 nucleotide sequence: TGTGCCAGCAGCTTAGCGGGACTAGCATTCTACGAGCAGTACTTC. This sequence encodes CASSLAGLAFYEQYF.

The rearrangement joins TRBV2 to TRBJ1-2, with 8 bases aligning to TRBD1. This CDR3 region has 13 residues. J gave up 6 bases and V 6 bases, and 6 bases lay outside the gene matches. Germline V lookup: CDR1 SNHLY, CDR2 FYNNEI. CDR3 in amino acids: CASSSDRGDGYTF. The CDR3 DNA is TGTGCCAGCAGCAGCGACAGGGGCGATGGCTACACCTTC.

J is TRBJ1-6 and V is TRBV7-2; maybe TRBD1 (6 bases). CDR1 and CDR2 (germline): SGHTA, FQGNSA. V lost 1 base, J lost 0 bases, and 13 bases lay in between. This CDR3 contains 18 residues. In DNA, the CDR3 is TGTGCCAGCAGCTTAGAGGGGGGGAGATACTCCTATAATTCACCCCTCCACTTT. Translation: CASSLEGGRYSYNSPLHF.

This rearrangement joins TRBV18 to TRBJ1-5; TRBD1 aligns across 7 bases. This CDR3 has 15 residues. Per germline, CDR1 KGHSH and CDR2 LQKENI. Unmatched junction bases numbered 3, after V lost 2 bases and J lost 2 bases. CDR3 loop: CASSPSGGGNQPQHF. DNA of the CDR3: TGTGCCAGCTCACCATCAGGGGGGGGCAATCAGCCCCAGCATTTT. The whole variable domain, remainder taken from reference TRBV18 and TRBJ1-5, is NAGVMQNPRHLVRRRGQEARLRCSPMKGHSHVYWYRQLPEEGLKFMVYLQKENIIDESGMPKERFSAEFPKEGPSILRIQQVVRGDSAAYFCASSPSGGGNQPQHFGDGTRLSIL.

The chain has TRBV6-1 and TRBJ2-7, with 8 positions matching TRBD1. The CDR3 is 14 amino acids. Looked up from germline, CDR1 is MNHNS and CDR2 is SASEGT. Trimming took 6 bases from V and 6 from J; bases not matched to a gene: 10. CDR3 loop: CASRAKRTGFEQYF. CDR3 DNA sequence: TGTGCCAGCAGGGCGAAGCGGACAGGGTTCGAGCAGTACTTC.

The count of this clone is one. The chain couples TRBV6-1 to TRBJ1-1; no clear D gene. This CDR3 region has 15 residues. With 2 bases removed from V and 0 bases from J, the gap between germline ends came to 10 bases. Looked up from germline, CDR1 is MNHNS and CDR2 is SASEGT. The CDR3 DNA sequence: TGTGCCAGCAGTGAACGACGGCTCATGAACACTGAAGCTTTCTTT. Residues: CASSERRLMNTEAFF.

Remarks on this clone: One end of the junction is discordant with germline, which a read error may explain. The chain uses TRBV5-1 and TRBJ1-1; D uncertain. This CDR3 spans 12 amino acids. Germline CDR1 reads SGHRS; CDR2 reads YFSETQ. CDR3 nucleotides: TGCGCCAGCAGCCTAGGGAACTCTGAAGCTTTCTTT. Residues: CASSLGNSEAFF.

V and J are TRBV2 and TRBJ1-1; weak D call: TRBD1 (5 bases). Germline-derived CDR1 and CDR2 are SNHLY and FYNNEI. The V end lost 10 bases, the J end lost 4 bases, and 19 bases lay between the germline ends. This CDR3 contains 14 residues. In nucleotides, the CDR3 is TGTGCCAATGTTCCCAGGGTAAGGAGCACTGAAGCTTTCTTT. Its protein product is CANVPRVRSTEAFF.

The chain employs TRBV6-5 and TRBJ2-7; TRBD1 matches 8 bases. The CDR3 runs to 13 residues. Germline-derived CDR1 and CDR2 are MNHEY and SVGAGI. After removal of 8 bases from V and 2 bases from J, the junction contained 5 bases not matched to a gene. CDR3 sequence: CASEGQEPYEQYF. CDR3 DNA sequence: TGTGCCAGCGAGGGACAGGAGCCCTACGAGCAGTACTTC.

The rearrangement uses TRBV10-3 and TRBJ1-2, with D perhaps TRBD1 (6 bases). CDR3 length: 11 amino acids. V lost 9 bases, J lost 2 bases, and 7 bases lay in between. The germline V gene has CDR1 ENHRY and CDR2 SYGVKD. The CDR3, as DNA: TGTGCCATACAGGGAAACTATGGCTACACCTTC. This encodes CAIQGNYGYTF.

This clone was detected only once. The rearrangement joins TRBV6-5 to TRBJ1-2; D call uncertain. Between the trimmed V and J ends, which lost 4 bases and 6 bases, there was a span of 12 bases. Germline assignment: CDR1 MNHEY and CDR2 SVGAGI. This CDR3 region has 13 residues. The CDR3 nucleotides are TGTGCCAGCAGTTCCTCTTTCGGGGATGGCTACACCTTC. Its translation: CASSSSFGDGYTF.

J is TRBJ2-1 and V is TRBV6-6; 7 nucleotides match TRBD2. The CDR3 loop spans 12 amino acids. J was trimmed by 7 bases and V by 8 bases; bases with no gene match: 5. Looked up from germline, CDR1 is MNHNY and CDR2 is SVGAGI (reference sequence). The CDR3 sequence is CASGGLKNEQFF. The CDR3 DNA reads TGTGCCAGCGGGGGACTAAAGAATGAGCAGTTCTTC.

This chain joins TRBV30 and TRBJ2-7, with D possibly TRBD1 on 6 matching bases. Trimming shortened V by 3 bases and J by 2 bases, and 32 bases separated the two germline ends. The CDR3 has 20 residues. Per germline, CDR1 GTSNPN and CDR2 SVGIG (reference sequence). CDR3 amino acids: CAWRGHGLYETPAPAYEQYF. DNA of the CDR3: TGTGCCTGGAGGGGACATGGCCTTTACGAGACCCCAGCTCCTGCCTACGAGCAGTACTTC.

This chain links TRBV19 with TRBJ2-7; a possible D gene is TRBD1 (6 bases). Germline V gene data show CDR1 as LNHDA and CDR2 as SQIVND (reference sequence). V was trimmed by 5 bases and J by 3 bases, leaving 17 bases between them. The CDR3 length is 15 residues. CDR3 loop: CASSVRDTLYYEQYF. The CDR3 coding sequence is TGTGCCAGTAGTGTCCGGGACACACTATACTACGAGCAGTACTTC.